One and the same sample provided the 4 T cell receptor beta chains below, sequenced in a study of T cell responses to AZD1222 COVID-19 vaccine. Method: immunoSEQ multiplex PCR; TCRdb's copy keeps in-frame clones and lacks some. The table lists around 150,000 clones, roughly 80% of them singletons, with 4.1% in the top ten. The sequences come from peripheral blood, collected on day 0 of AZD1222 vaccination. These receptors were taken from an adult in good health.

The chain couples TRBV5-1 to TRBJ2-4, with a tentative D call TRBD2 (5 bases). The germline gives CDR1 SGHRS, CDR2 YFSETQ. The CDR3 totals 15 residues. Trimming shortened V by 4 bases and J by 7 bases, and 18 bases separated the two germline ends. CDR3 amino acids: CASSPRAGDFNIQYF. In DNA form, the CDR3 reads TGCGCCAGCAGCCCGCGGGCAGGAGATTTTAACATTCAGTACTTC.

The chain joins TRBV5-6 to TRBJ1-1; D unclear. The germline V gene has CDR1 SGHDT and CDR2 YYEEEE. The CDR3 runs 16 residues. The V end was cut by 5 bases, the J end by 3 bases, with 20 bases between. The CDR3 nucleotides read TGTGCCAGCAGTTTCATTAGCTCTCGGCACTACACTGAAGCTTTCTTT. This translates into CASSFISSRHYTEAFF.

The chain employs TRBV30 and TRBJ1-6; D is undetermined. This CDR3 region has 12 residues. Per germline, CDR1 GTSNPN and CDR2 SVGIG (reference sequence). V lost 2 bases, J lost 1 base, and 0 bases lay in between. The CDR3 loop is CAWSSYNSPLHF. Written as DNA, the CDR3 is TGTGCCTGGAGTTCCTATAATTCACCCCTCCACTTT.

The genes are TRBV30 and TRBJ2-2; D unclear. The germline CDR1 and CDR2 sequences are GTSNPN and SVGIG (reference sequence). V gave up 5 bases and J gave up 2 bases, with 12 bases separating them. This CDR3 comprises 14 residues. The CDR3 reads CAWRSATNTGELFF. The DNA for the CDR3 is TGTGCCTGGCGCTCGGCTACAAACACCGGGGAGCTGTTTTTT.